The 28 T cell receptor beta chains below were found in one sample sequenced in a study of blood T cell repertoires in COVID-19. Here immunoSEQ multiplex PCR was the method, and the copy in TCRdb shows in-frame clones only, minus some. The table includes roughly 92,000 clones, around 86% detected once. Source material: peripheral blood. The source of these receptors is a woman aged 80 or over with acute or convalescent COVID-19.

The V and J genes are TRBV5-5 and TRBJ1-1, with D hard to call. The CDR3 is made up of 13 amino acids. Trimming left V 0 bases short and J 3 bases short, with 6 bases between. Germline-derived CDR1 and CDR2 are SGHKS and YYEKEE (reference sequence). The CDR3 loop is CASSLVSDTEAFF. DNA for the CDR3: TGTGCCAGCAGCTTGGTGTCCGACACTGAAGCTTTCTTT.

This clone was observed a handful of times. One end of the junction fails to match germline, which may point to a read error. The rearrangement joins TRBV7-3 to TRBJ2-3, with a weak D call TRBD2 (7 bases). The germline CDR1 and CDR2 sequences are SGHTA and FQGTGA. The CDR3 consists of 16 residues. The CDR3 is CASSLIGGASTDTQYF. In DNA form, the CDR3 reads TGTGCCAGCAGCTTAATTGGGGGGGCCAGCACGGATACGCAGTATTTT.

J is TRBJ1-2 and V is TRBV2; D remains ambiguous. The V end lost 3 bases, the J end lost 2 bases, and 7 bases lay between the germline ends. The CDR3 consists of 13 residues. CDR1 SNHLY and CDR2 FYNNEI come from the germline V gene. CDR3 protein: CASSDGRNYGYTF. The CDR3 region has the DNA TGTGCCAGCAGTGACGGCAGGAACTATGGCTACACCTTC. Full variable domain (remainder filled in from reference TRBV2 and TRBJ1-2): EPEVTQTPSHQVTQMGQEVILRCVPISNHLYFYWYRQILGQKVEFLVSFYNNEISEKSEIFDDQFSVERPDGSNFTLKIRSTKLEDSAMYFCASSDGRNYGYTFGSGTRLTVV.

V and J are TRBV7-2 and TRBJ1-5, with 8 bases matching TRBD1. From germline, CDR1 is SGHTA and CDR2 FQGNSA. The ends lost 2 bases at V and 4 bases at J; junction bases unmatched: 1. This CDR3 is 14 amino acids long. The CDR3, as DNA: TGTGCCAGCAGCTTACGACAGGGGAATCAGCCCCAGCATTTT. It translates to CASSLRQGNQPQHF.

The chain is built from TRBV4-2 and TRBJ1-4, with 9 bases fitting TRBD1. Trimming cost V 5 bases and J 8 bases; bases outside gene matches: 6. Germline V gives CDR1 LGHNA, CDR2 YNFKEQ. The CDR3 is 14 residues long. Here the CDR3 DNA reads TGTGCCAGCAGCACCAAGGGACAGGGAGAAAAACTGTTTTTT. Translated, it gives CASSTKGQGEKLFF.

CDR3 protein: CASRDRRNTEAFF. In nucleotides, the CDR3 is TGTGCCAGTCGGGACAGGAGGAACACTGAAGCTTTCTTT. The gene calls are TRBV19 and TRBJ1-1, with 8 bases that match TRBD1. Losses at the gene ends were 8 bases for V and 1 base for J; bases not matched to a gene: 3. In germline, CDR1 is LNHDA, CDR2 SQIVND (reference sequence). There are 13 residues in the CDR3. Full variable domain (outside the CDR3, taken from reference TRBV19 and TRBJ1-1): DGGITQSPKYLFRKEGQNVTLSCEQNLNHDAMYWYRQDPGQGLRLIYYSQIVNDFQKGDIAEGYSVSREKKESFPLTVTSAQKNPTAFYLCASRDRRNTEAFFGQGTRLTVV.

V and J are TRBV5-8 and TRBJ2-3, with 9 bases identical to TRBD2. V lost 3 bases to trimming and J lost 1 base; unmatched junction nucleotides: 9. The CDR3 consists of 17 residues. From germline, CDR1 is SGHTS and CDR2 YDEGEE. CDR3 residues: CASSSRRSSGGTDTQYF. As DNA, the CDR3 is TGTGCCAGCAGCTCCCGTCGTTCTAGCGGGGGCACAGATACGCAGTATTTT.

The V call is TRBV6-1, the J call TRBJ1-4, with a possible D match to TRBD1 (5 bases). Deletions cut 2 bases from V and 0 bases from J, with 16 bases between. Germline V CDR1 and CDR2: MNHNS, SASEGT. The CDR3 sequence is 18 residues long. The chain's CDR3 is CASSEYGRVGTTNEKLFF. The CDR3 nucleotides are TGTGCCAGCAGTGAATATGGCAGGGTGGGAACAACTAATGAAAAACTGTTTTTT.

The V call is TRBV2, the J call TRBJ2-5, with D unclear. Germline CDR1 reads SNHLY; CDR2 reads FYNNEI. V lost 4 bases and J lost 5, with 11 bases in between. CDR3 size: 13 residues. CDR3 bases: TGTGCCAGCAGTGCACTCCCCCGGGAGACCCAGTACTTC. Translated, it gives CASSALPRETQYF. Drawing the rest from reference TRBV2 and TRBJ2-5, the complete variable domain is EPEVTQTPSHQVTQMGQEVILRCVPISNHLYFYWYRQILGQKVEFLVSFYNNEISEKSEIFDDQFSVERPDGSNFTLKIRSTKLEDSAMYFCASSALPRETQYFGPGTRLLVL.

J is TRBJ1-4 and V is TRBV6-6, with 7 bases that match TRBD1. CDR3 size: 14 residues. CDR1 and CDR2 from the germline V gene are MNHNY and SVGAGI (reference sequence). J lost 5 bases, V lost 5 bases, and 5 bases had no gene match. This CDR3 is CASSPTGKNEKLFF. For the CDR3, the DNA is TGTGCCAGCAGTCCGACAGGGAAAAATGAAAAACTGTTTTTT.

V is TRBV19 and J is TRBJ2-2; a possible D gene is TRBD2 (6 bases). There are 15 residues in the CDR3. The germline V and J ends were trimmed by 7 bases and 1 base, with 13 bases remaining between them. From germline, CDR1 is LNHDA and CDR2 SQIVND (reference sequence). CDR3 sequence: CASIRGTVNTGELFF. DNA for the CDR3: TGTGCCAGTATACGCGGGACGGTGAACACCGGGGAGCTGTTTTTT.

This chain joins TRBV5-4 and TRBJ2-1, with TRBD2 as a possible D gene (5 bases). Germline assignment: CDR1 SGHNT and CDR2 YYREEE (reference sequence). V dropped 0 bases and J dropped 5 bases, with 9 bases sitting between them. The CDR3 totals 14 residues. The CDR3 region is CASSLAGRDNEQFF. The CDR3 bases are TGTGCCAGCAGCTTGGCGGGGAGAGACAATGAGCAGTTCTTC.

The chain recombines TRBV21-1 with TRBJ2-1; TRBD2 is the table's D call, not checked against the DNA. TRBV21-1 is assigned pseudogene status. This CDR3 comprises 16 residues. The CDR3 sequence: CASSIRSGNSYNEQFF. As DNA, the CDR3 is TGTGCCAGCAGCATAAGATCGGGGAATTCCTACAATGAGCAGTTCTTC.

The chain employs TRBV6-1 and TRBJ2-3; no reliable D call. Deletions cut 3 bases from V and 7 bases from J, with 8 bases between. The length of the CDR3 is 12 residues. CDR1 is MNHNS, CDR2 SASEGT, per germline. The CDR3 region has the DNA TGTGCCAGCAGTGACGTATTTTATACGCAGTATTTT. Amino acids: CASSDVFYTQYF.

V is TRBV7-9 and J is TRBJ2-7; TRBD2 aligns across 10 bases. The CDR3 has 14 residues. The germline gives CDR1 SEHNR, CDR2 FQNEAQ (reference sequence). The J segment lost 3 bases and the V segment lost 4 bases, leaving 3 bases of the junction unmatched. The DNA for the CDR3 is TGTGCCAGCAGCTCTAGCGGGAGAGGCTACGAGCAGTACTTC. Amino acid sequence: CASSSSGRGYEQYF. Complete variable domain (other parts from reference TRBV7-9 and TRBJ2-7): DTGVSQNPRHKITKRGQNVTFRCDPISEHNRLYWYRQTLGQGPEFLTYFQNEAQLEKSRLLSDRFSAERPKGSFSTLEIQRTEQGDSAMYLCASSSSGRGYEQYFGPGTRLTVT.

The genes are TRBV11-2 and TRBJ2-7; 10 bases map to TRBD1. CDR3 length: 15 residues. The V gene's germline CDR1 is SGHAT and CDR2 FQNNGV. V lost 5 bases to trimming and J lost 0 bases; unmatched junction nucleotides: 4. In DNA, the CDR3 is TGTGCCAGCAGCGCGACAGGGGGCCTCTCCTACGAGCAGTACTTC. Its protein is CASSATGGLSYEQYF.

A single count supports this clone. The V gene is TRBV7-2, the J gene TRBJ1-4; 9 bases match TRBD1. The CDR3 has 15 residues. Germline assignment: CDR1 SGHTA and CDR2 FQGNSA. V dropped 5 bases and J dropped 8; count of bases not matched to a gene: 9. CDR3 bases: TGTGCCAGCAGCCCAGGGGGGACAGGGTTGGAAAAACTGTTTTTT. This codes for CASSPGGTGLEKLFF.

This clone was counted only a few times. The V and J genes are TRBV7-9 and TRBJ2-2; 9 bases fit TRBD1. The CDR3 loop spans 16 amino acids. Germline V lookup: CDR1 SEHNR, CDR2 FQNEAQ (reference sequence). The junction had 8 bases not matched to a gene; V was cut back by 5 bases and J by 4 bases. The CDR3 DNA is TGTGCCAGCAGCCTAAACAGGGGGCCGGGCACCGGGGAGCTGTTTTTT. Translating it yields CASSLNRGPGTGELFF.

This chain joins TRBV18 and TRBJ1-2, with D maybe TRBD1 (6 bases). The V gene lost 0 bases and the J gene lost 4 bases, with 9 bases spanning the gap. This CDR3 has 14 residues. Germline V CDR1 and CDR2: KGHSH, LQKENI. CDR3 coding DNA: TGTGCCAGCTCACCACCGGCGACAGGCTATGGCTACACCTTC. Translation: CASSPPATGYGYTF.

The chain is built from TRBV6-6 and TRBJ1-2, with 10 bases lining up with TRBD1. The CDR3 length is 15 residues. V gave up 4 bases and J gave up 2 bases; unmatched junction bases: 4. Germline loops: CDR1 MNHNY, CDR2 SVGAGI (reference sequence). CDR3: CASSSRGQGNYGYTF. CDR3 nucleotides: TGTGCCAGCAGTTCCCGGGGACAGGGGAACTATGGCTACACCTTC.

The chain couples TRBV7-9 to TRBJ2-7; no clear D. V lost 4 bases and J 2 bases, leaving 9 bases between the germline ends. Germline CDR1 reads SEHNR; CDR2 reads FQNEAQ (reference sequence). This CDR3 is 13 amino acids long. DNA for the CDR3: TGTGCCAGCAGCTCCCAACAACCCTACGAGCAGTACTTC. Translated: CASSSQQPYEQYF.

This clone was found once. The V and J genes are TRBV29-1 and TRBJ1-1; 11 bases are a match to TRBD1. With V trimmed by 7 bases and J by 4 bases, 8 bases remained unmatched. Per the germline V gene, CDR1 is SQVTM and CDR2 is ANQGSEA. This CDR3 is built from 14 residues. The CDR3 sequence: CSAQRGTGGTEAFF. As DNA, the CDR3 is TGCAGCGCCCAAAGGGGGACAGGGGGCACTGAAGCTTTCTTT.

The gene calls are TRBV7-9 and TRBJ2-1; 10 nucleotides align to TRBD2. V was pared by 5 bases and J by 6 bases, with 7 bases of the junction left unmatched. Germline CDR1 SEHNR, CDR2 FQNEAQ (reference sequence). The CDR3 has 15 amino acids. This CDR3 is CASSQTSGLSNEQFF. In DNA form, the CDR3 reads TGTGCCAGCAGCCAGACTAGCGGGTTGTCCAATGAGCAGTTCTTC.

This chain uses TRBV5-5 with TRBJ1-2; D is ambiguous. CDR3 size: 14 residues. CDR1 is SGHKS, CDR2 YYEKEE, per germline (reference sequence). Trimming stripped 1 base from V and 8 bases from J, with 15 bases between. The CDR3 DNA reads TGTGCCAGCAGCTTGATGGACGGAGGAGCAGGCTACACCTTC. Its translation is CASSLMDGGAGYTF.

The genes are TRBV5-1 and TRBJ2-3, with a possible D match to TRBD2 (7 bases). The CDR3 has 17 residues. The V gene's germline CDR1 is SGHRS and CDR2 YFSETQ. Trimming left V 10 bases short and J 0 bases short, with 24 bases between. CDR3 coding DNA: TGCGCCCACTGCCCGGGGGGCTTACCCCCTAGCACAGATACGCAGTATTTT. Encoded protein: CAHCPGGLPPSTDTQYF.

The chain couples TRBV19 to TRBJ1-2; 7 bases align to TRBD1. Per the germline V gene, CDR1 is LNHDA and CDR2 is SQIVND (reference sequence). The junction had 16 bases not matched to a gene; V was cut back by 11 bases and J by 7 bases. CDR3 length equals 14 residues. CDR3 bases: TGTGCCGTAGAGGCAGGGGGACAAGTTGGTGGCTACACCTTC. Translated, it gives CAVEAGGQVGGYTF.

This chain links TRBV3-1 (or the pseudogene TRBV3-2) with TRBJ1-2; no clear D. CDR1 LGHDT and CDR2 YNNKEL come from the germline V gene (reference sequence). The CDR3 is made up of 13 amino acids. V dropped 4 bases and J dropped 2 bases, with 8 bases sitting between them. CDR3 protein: CASSPGSNYGYTF. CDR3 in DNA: TGTGCCAGCAGCCCCGGGTCGAACTATGGCTACACCTTC.

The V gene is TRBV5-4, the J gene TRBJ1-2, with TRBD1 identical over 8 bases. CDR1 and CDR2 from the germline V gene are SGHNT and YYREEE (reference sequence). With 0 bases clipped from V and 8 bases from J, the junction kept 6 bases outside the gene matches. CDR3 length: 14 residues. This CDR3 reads CASSLAGQGLGYTF. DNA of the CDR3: TGTGCCAGCAGCTTGGCTGGACAGGGTTTAGGCTACACCTTC. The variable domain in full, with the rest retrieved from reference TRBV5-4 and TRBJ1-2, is ETGVTQSPTHLIKTRGQQVTLRCSSQSGHNTVSWYQQALGQGPQFIFQYYREEENGRGNFPPRFSGLQFPNYSSELNVNALELDDSALYLCASSLAGQGLGYTFGSGTRLTVV.